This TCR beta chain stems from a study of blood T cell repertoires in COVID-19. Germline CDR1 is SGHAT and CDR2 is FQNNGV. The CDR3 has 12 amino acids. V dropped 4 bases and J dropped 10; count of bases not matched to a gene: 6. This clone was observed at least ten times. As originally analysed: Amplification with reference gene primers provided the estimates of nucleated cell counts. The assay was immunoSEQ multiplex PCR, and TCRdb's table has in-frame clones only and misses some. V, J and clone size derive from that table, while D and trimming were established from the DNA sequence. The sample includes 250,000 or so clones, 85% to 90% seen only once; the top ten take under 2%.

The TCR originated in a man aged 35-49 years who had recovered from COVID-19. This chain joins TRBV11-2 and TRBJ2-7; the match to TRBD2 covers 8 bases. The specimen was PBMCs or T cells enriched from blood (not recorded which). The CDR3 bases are TGTGCCAGCAGCTCGGGACTAGTCCAACAGTACTTC. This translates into CASSSGLVQQYF. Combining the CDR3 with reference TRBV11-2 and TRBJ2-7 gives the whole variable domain EAGVAQSPRYKIIEKRQSVAFWCNPISGHATLYWYQQILGQGPKLLIQFQNNGVVDDSQLPKDRFSAERLKGVDSTLKIQPAKLEDSAVYLCASSSGLVQQYFGPGTRLTVT.